One sample yielded the 18 T cell receptor beta chains listed below, sequenced in a study of STAT3 mutations in large granular lymphocyte leukemia. These receptors' antigens are unknown. Study conclusions and caveats: In T-cell large granular lymphocyte leukemia, about half of patients showed multiple immunodominant subclonotypes.

Measured with immunoSEQ multiplex PCR; TCRdb has only the in-frame clones, and not every one. The table has some 13,000 clones, more than 90% seen once; the top ten hold approximately 31%. Sequencing used peripheral blood mononuclear cells. All receptors derive from a man aged 35-49 years with T-cell large granular lymphocyte leukemia. Some clones in this sample may be carry-over from other donors' samples.

The rearrangement links TRBV7-2 to TRBJ1-5, with TRBD1 identical over 7 bases. With 5 bases clipped from V and 1 base from J, the junction kept 5 bases outside the gene matches. The CDR3 length is 15 residues. Per the germline V gene, CDR1 is SGHTA and CDR2 is FQGNSA. The CDR3 reads CASSLGTVSNQPQHF. DNA of the CDR3: TGTGCCAGCAGCCTTGGGACAGTCAGCAATCAGCCCCAGCATTTT.

This chain links TRBV13 with TRBJ1-5; D is undetermined. Trimming took 5 bases from V and 1 from J, leaving 24 bases between them. Per the germline V gene, CDR1 is PRHDT and CDR2 is FYEKMQ (reference sequence). The CDR3 covers 19 residues. The CDR3 region has the DNA TGTGCCAGCAGCCTAACCGGGCCTGGAAACGGGTTCAGCAATCAGCCCCAGCATTTT. It encodes CASSLTGPGNGFSNQPQHF. Using reference TRBV13 and TRBJ1-5 for the parts outside the CDR3, the full variable domain is AAGVIQSPRHLIKEKRETATLKCYPIPRHDTVYWYQQGPGQDPQFLISFYEKMQSDKGSIPDRFSAQQFSDYHSELNMSSLELGDSALYFCASSLTGPGNGFSNQPQHFGDGTRLSIL.

Concerning this clone: Other nucleotide sequences from this sample produce the same CDR3. The J gene is TRBJ2-2, the V gene TRBV9, with D unclear. The V gene's germline CDR1 is SGDLS and CDR2 YYNGEE. The CDR3 runs to 15 residues. Between the trimmed V and J ends, which lost 0 bases and 0 bases, there was a span of 6 bases. The CDR3 DNA is TGTGCCAGCAGCGTAGACGGCGCGAACACCGGGGAGCTGTTTTTT. Translating it yields CASSVDGANTGELFF.

The rearrangement joins TRBV6-1 to TRBJ2-3, with unresolved D. V lost 3 bases and J lost 0, with 1 base in between. The length of the CDR3 is 12 residues. From germline, CDR1 is MNHNS and CDR2 SASEGT. The CDR3 sequence: CASSDSTDTQYF. CDR3 DNA: TGTGCCAGCAGTGATAGCACAGATACGCAGTATTTT.

In this sample, this clone turned up a few times. The chain carries TRBV5-5 and TRBJ1-1; no clear D. CDR3 size: 12 residues. Trimming pared 4 bases from V and 8 bases from J, leaving 12 bases between. The germline CDR1 and CDR2 sequences are SGHKS and YYEKEE (reference sequence). Here the CDR3 reads CASSLEPYEAFF. CDR3 nucleotides: TGTGCCAGCAGCCTCGAGCCTTACGAAGCTTTCTTT.

The V and J genes are TRBV9 and TRBJ1-2; D ambiguous. The V and J ends lost 0 bases and 4 bases respectively, with 13 bases between them. Germline V gene sequence: CDR1 SGDLS, CDR2 YYNGEE. The CDR3 extends over 15 amino acids. The CDR3 sequence: CASSVGAGSPYGYTF. CDR3 bases: TGTGCCAGCAGCGTAGGCGCAGGCTCCCCCTATGGCTACACCTTC.

V usage is TRBV29-1 and J usage is TRBJ2-5; D remains unclear. Germline values: CDR1 SQVTM, CDR2 ANQGSEA. Trimming pared 5 bases from V and 5 bases from J, leaving 12 bases between. CDR3 size: 12 residues. In DNA, the CDR3 is TGCAGCGTTTTCGGAGCCCCCGAGACCCAGTACTTC. Translation: CSVFGAPETQYF.

This clone was counted between two and nine times. The chain carries TRBV5-4 and TRBJ2-7, with D maybe TRBD1 (7 bases). V lost 4 bases and J lost 3, with 20 bases in between. The CDR3 is 16 amino acids. Germline V CDR1 and CDR2: SGHNT, YYREEE (reference sequence). The CDR3 DNA sequence: TGTGCCAGCAGCCAAGCCGGCCAGGGGGGTAGCTACGAGCAGTACTTC. It translates to CASSQAGQGGSYEQYF.

The J gene is TRBJ1-1, the V gene TRBV6-5; D gene ambiguous. Deletions cut 2 bases from V and 2 bases from J, with 9 bases between. The CDR3 is made up of 14 amino acids. The V gene's germline CDR1 is MNHEY and CDR2 SVGAGI. CDR3 sequence reads: CASSYAAGNTEAFF. In DNA form, the CDR3 reads TGTGCCAGCAGTTACGCGGCCGGAAACACTGAAGCTTTCTTT.

The chain uses TRBV6-1 and TRBJ2-5, with D uncertain. Between the trimmed V and J ends, which lost 4 bases and 7 bases, there was a span of 13 bases. The CDR3 loop spans 13 amino acids. Looked up from germline, CDR1 is MNHNS and CDR2 is SASEGT. The CDR3 loop is CASSVSQTRTQYF. The CDR3, as DNA: TGTGCCAGCAGTGTAAGCCAAACCCGGACCCAGTACTTC.

V gene TRBV6-6 combines with J gene TRBJ2-3; D unclear. The CDR3 extends over 13 amino acids. V was pared by 0 bases and J by 2 bases, with 3 bases between. Germline V gene data show CDR1 as MNHNY and CDR2 as SVGAGI (reference sequence). The DNA of the CDR3 is TGTGCCAGCAGTTACTCTCACACAGATACGCAGTATTTT. Translating gives CASSYSHTDTQYF.

The rearrangement links TRBV5-1 to TRBJ2-6; D remains ambiguous. Germline-derived CDR1 and CDR2 are SGHRS and YFSETQ. V gave up 1 base and J gave up 0 bases, with 8 bases separating them. This CDR3 has 16 residues. The CDR3 loop is CASSLSGSSGANVLTF. CDR3 sequence (DNA): TGCGCCAGCAGCTTGTCAGGCAGCTCTGGGGCCAACGTCCTGACTTTC.

The genes are TRBV27 and TRBJ2-1, with D perhaps TRBD2 (5 bases). The CDR3 length is 13 residues. Per the germline V gene, CDR1 is MNHEY and CDR2 is SMNVEV (reference sequence). Trimming took off 3 bases at V and 7 bases at J, with 10 bases between the two ends. The CDR3 is CASSFAGVNEQFF. The CDR3 DNA follows: TGTGCCAGCAGTTTTGCCGGGGTGAATGAGCAGTTCTTC.

The rearrangement joins TRBV27 to TRBJ2-1; TRBD2 agrees at 13 bases. CDR1 and CDR2 from the germline V gene are MNHEY and SMNVEV (reference sequence). V was pared by 6 bases and J by 8 bases, with 10 bases of the junction left unmatched. This CDR3 contains 16 residues. In DNA, the CDR3 is TGTGCCAGCAGCAGCCTAACTAGCGGGGGGGCCCATGAGCAGTTCTTC. Protein: CASSSLTSGGAHEQFF.

V is TRBV9 and J is TRBJ1-4; D ambiguous. V was shortened by 0 bases and J by 3 bases, with 9 bases between the two germline ends. The germline gives CDR1 SGDLS, CDR2 YYNGEE. This CDR3 has 15 residues. The CDR3 coding sequence is TGTGCCAGCAGCGTAGGGCGGCAATCTAATGAAAAACTGTTTTTT. The encoded protein is CASSVGRQSNEKLFF.

DNA for the CDR3: TGTGCCAGCAGTGGACGGATAGAAGCTTTCTTT. It codes for CASSGRIEAFF. The V gene is TRBV6-5, the J gene TRBJ1-1; D ambiguous. V was clipped by 5 bases and J by 8 bases, with 9 bases between them. The CDR3 spans 11 residues. Germline V gene data show CDR1 as MNHEY and CDR2 as SVGAGI.

This clone came up once. The chain has TRBV11-1 and TRBJ2-1; 9 bases are a match to TRBD1. Germline lookup yields CDR1 SGHAT and CDR2 FQDESV (reference sequence). Unmatched junction bases numbered 5, after V lost 5 bases and J lost 6 bases. The CDR3 runs 14 residues. The CDR3 nucleotides read TGTGCCAGCAGCGGCGGACAGGGGCGCAATGAGCAGTTCTTC. Its protein product is CASSGGQGRNEQFF.

This chain uses TRBV5-1 with TRBJ2-7, with a tentative D call TRBD2 (5 bases). CDR3 length: 14 residues. Germline V CDR1 and CDR2: SGHRS, YFSETQ. The V end was cut by 4 bases, the J end by 1 base, with 12 bases between. CDR3: CASSGRTPSYEQYF. CDR3 DNA: TGCGCCAGCAGCGGGCGGACTCCTTCCTACGAGCAGTACTTC.